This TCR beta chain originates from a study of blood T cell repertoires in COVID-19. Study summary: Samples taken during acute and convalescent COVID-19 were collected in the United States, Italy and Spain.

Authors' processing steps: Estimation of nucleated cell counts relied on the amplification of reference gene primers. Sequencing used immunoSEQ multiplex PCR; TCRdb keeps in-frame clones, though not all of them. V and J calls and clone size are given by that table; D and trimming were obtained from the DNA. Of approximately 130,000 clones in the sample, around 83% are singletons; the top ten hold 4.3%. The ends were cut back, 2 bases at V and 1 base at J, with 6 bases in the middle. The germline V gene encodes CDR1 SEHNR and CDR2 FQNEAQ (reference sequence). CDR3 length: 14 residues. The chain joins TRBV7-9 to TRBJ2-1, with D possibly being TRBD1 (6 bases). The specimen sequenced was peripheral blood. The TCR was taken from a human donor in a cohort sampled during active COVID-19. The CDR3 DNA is TGTGCCAGCAGCTTAAGGGGGTCCTACAATGAGCAGTTCTTC. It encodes CASSLRGSYNEQFF.